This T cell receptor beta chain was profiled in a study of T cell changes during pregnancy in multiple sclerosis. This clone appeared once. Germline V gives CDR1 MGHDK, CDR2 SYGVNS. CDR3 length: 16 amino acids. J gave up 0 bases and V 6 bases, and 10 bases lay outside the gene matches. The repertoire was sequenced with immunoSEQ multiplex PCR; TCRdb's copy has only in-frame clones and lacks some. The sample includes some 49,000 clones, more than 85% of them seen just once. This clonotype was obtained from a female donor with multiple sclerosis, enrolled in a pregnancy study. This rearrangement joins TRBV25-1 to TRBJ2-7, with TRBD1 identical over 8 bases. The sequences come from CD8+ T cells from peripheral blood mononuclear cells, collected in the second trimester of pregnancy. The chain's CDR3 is CASSNSRQGSSYEQYF. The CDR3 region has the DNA TGTGCCAGCAGCAACTCACGACAGGGGTCCTCCTACGAGCAGTACTTC.